This T cell receptor beta chain was identified during a study of T cells in Graves' hyperthyroidism and ophthalmopathy. General study points: Expanded thyroid clonotypes (above 0.001) were mostly also found in blood. A model of 13 V-J features distinguished ophthalmopathy from stable hyperthyroidism.

This CDR3 has 13 residues. The trim removed 4 bases at V and 5 bases at J, leaving 1 base unmatched. The germline gives CDR1 SNHLY, CDR2 FYNNEI. The hyperthyroidism patients had all been newly diagnosed, and their disease duration was under 2 months. Their ages ranged from 18 to 65 years. Exclusion of patients followed from uncontrolled infection, other autoimmune disease, pregnancy or lactation. This clonotype has a count of ten or more. Antigen: not known. Authors of the study amplified TCR beta CDR3 regions from RNA transcripts. The HTBI set primed first-round TCR CDR3 RT-PCR. In TCRdb, the multiplex PCR reads were re-called with MiXCR into one record per CDR3 protein. The table includes a few hundred thousand distinct CDR3 sequences, under 25% detected once.

Sequenced sample: blood. This TCR was recovered from a man younger than 35 with Graves' hyperthyroidism. The chain has TRBV2 and TRBJ1-1, with 10 positions matching TRBD1. CDR3 nucleotides: TGTGCCAGCAGTGGGGGACAGGGGACTGAAGCTTTCTTT. As protein: CASSGGQGTEAFF.